This is a list of T cell receptor beta chains from one sample in a study of response to subunit inactivated influenza vaccine. TCRdb re-derived calls from the RT-PCR reads in MiXCR, one entry per CDR3 protein. This table holds 650,000 to 800,000 distinct CDR3 sequences, less than 20% found once. The source material was PBMCs from blood, sampled 5 to 6 days after vaccination. The receptor set was obtained from a man between 50 and 59 years old who received an inactivated influenza vaccine. Both conserved end residues are part of each CDR3. Fields, in order: clone size, D gene, J gene, V gene, CDR3 protein, CDR3 DNA. The D gene is left open where the match is weak. The size entry is marked missing in some rows and otherwise reads once, few, many or a size class.

clone_size: -
d_call: TRBD1
j_call: TRBJ1-1
v_call: TRBV5-4
cdr3_aa: CASSWDRGGHTEAFF
cdr3_nt: TGTGCCAGCAGCTGGGACAGGGGAGGTCACACTGAAGCTTTCTTT

clone_size: -
d_call: -
j_call: TRBJ1-3
v_call: TRBV12-3/TRBV12-4
cdr3_aa: CASSLFRVQGTIYF
cdr3_nt: TGTGCCAGCAGTTTATTCAGGGTCCAAGGCACCATATATTTT

clone_size: -
d_call: -
j_call: TRBJ2-1
v_call: TRBV4-3
cdr3_aa: CASSRHSSYNEQFF
cdr3_nt: TGCGCCAGCAGCCGCCACAGCTCCTACAATGAGCAGTTCTTC

clone_size: -
d_call: TRBD1
j_call: TRBJ2-5
v_call: TRBV27
cdr3_aa: CASRGQGARQETQYF
cdr3_nt: TGTGCCAGCAGAGGACAGGGGGCAAGGCAAGAGACCCAGTACTTC

clone_size: few
d_call: TRBD2
j_call: TRBJ2-1
v_call: TRBV2
cdr3_aa: CASSGLAGESYNEQFF
cdr3_nt: TGTGCCAGCAGCGGACTAGCGGGGGAGTCCTACAATGAGCAGTTCTTC

clone_size: -
d_call: TRBD1
j_call: TRBJ2-5
v_call: TRBV24-1
cdr3_aa: CATSDPGQGKTQYF
cdr3_nt: TGTGCCACCAGTGACCCCGGACAGGGAAAGACCCAGTACTTC

clone_size: few
d_call: TRBD2
j_call: TRBJ2-1
v_call: TRBV29-1
cdr3_aa: CSVPPRGGDFNEQFF
cdr3_nt: TGCAGCGTTCCCCCCCGGGGGGGAGACTTCAATGAGCAGTTCTTC

clone_size: -
d_call: -
j_call: TRBJ1-4
v_call: TRBV12-3/TRBV12-4
cdr3_aa: CASRRDTEKLFF
cdr3_nt: TGTGCCAGCAGGAGGGATACTGAAAAACTGTTTTTT

clone_size: -
d_call: TRBD1
j_call: TRBJ2-7
v_call: TRBV27
cdr3_aa: CASSASGQIHEQYF
cdr3_nt: TGTGCCAGCAGTGCTTCGGGACAGATCCACGAGCAGTACTTC

clone_size: few
d_call: -
j_call: TRBJ1-2
v_call: TRBV5-6
cdr3_aa: CASSYGAKYGYTF
cdr3_nt: TGTGCCAGCAGCTACGGGGCGAAGTATGGCTACACCTTC

clone_size: few
d_call: -
j_call: TRBJ1-2
v_call: TRBV6-2/TRBV6-3
cdr3_aa: CASGENLGYGYTF
cdr3_nt: TGTGCCAGCGGAGAAAACCTGGGCTATGGCTACACCTTC

clone_size: many
d_call: -
j_call: TRBJ2-2
v_call: TRBV4-3
cdr3_aa: CASSQVGTPNTGELFF
cdr3_nt: TGCGCCAGCAGCCAAGTCGGGACACCGAACACCGGGGAGCTGTTTTTT

clone_size: few
d_call: TRBD2
j_call: TRBJ2-1
v_call: TRBV20-1
cdr3_aa: CSARDGSRTSVHNEQFF
cdr3_nt: TGCAGTGCTAGAGATGGTTCGCGGACTAGCGTTCACAATGAGCAGTTCTTC

clone_size: -
d_call: TRBD1
j_call: TRBJ2-1
v_call: TRBV29-1
cdr3_aa: CSVEDLGQGNNEQFF
cdr3_nt: TGCAGCGTTGAAGATCTCGGACAGGGGAATAATGAGCAGTTCTTC

clone_size: -
d_call: TRBD1
j_call: TRBJ1-2
v_call: TRBV5-5
cdr3_aa: CASSLAGTDYYGYTF
cdr3_nt: TGTGCCAGCAGCTTGGCCGGGACAGATTACTATGGCTACACCTTC

clone_size: few
d_call: -
j_call: TRBJ2-3
v_call: TRBV20-1
cdr3_aa: CSAELEETTDTQYF
cdr3_nt: TGCAGTGCTGAATTGGAGGAGACTACAGATACGCAGTATTTT

clone_size: few
d_call: -
j_call: TRBJ2-7
v_call: TRBV18
cdr3_aa: CASSPSAGGNYEQYF
cdr3_nt: TGTGCCAGCTCACCATCCGCGGGCGGAAATTACGAGCAGTACTTC

clone_size: -
d_call: TRBD2
j_call: TRBJ2-1
v_call: TRBV29-1
cdr3_aa: CSARGVVSEQFF
cdr3_nt: TGCAGCGCCCGGGGGGTCGTCAGTGAGCAGTTCTTC

clone_size: -
d_call: -
j_call: TRBJ1-1
v_call: TRBV15
cdr3_aa: CATSRDEESLTGEAFF
cdr3_nt: TGTGCCACCAGCAGAGATGAGGAATCTCTAACGGGTGAAGCTTTCTTT

clone_size: -
d_call: -
j_call: TRBJ2-3
v_call: TRBV12-3/TRBV12-4
cdr3_aa: CASSRYGSDTQYF
cdr3_nt: TGTGCCAGCAGTCGGTATGGGTCCGATACGCAGTATTTT

clone_size: many
d_call: -
j_call: TRBJ2-3
v_call: TRBV18
cdr3_aa: CASSPSGISTDTQYF
cdr3_nt: TGTGCCAGCTCACCATCGGGGATAAGCACAGATACGCAGTATTTT

clone_size: -
d_call: -
j_call: TRBJ2-5
v_call: TRBV29-1
cdr3_aa: CSVESAQETQYF
cdr3_nt: TGCAGCGTTGAGTCAGCCCAAGAGACCCAGTACTTC

clone_size: -
d_call: -
j_call: TRBJ2-2
v_call: TRBV12-3/TRBV12-4
cdr3_aa: CASSLQGSPGELFF
cdr3_nt: TGTGCCAGCAGTTTGCAAGGATCCCCCGGGGAGCTGTTTTTT

clone_size: -
d_call: -
j_call: TRBJ1-1
v_call: TRBV4-1
cdr3_aa: CASSQVTTNTEAFF
cdr3_nt: TGCGCCAGCAGCCAAGTAACAACGAACACTGAAGCTTTCTTT

clone_size: -
d_call: TRBD2
j_call: TRBJ2-1
v_call: TRBV6-2/TRBV6-3
cdr3_aa: CASSSSGKNGEQFF
cdr3_nt: TGTGCCAGCAGTTCCAGCGGGAAGAATGGTGAGCAGTTCTTC

clone_size: many
d_call: TRBD2
j_call: TRBJ2-7
v_call: TRBV20-1
cdr3_aa: CSARALAGKYEQYF
cdr3_nt: TGCAGTGCTAGAGCCCTAGCGGGAAAATACGAGCAGTACTTC

clone_size: -
d_call: -
j_call: TRBJ2-4
v_call: TRBV27
cdr3_aa: CASSSPLAKNIQYF
cdr3_nt: TGTGCCAGCAGTTCCCCTCTAGCCAAAAACATTCAGTACTTC

clone_size: few
d_call: TRBD1
j_call: TRBJ2-7
v_call: TRBV6-2/TRBV6-3
cdr3_aa: CASRKTGVVPYEQYF
cdr3_nt: TGTGCCAGCAGGAAAACAGGGGTAGTCCCCTACGAGCAGTACTTC

clone_size: -
d_call: TRBD1
j_call: TRBJ1-4
v_call: TRBV27
cdr3_aa: CASSFWRGRRTNEKLFF
cdr3_nt: TGTGCCAGCAGTTTTTGGAGGGGGCGCCGGACTAATGAAAAACTGTTTTTT

clone_size: many
d_call: TRBD2
j_call: TRBJ2-3
v_call: TRBV6-1
cdr3_aa: CASRLAGSTDTQYF
cdr3_nt: TGTGCCAGCAGGCTAGCGGGGAGCACAGATACGCAGTATTTT

clone_size: -
d_call: TRBD2
j_call: TRBJ2-3
v_call: TRBV7-2
cdr3_aa: CASSSGLAPDTQYF
cdr3_nt: TGTGCCAGCAGCTCGGGACTAGCGCCAGATACGCAGTATTTT

clone_size: -
d_call: -
j_call: TRBJ2-1
v_call: TRBV6-1
cdr3_aa: CASSLNSGPQGYNEQFF
cdr3_nt: TGTGCCAGCAGCTTGAATAGCGGCCCCCAGGGTTACAATGAGCAGTTCTTC

clone_size: many
d_call: -
j_call: TRBJ1-2
v_call: TRBV5-1
cdr3_aa: CASSHNRVGYTF
cdr3_nt: TGCGCCAGCAGCCATAACCGGGTCGGCTACACCTTC

clone_size: few
d_call: TRBD2
j_call: TRBJ2-1
v_call: TRBV5-1
cdr3_aa: CASRALAGAHNEQFF
cdr3_nt: TGCGCCAGCAGAGCCCTAGCGGGGGCGCACAATGAGCAGTTCTTC

clone_size: many
d_call: -
j_call: TRBJ1-2
v_call: TRBV4-2
cdr3_aa: CASSQDQTNYGYTF
cdr3_nt: TGTGCCAGCAGCCAAGATCAGACTAACTATGGCTACACCTTC

clone_size: -
d_call: -
j_call: TRBJ2-3
v_call: TRBV15
cdr3_aa: CATSRKDGRADTQYF
cdr3_nt: TGTGCCACCAGCAGGAAGGATGGGCGGGCAGATACGCAGTATTTT

clone_size: few
d_call: -
j_call: TRBJ1-5
v_call: TRBV6-2/TRBV6-3
cdr3_aa: CASSYFGWFSNQPQHF
cdr3_nt: TGTGCCAGCAGTTACTTCGGTTGGTTCAGCAATCAGCCCCAGCATTTT

clone_size: -
d_call: TRBD1
j_call: TRBJ2-5
v_call: TRBV9
cdr3_aa: CASSKTGKQETQYF
cdr3_nt: TGTGCCAGCAGCAAGACAGGGAAACAAGAGACCCAGTACTTC

clone_size: -
d_call: TRBD2
j_call: TRBJ2-7
v_call: TRBV20-1
cdr3_aa: CSATRLAGGSLNQQYF
cdr3_nt: TGCAGTGCCACCCGACTAGCGGGGGGTTCCCTTAACCAGCAGTACTTC

clone_size: -
d_call: -
j_call: TRBJ2-5
v_call: TRBV14
cdr3_aa: CASSQGTAGKTQYF
cdr3_nt: TGTGCCAGCAGCCAAGGAACCGCTGGGAAGACCCAGTACTTC

clone_size: -
d_call: -
j_call: TRBJ2-3
v_call: TRBV2
cdr3_aa: CASLILDTQYF
cdr3_nt: TGTGCCTCACTTATCTTGGATACGCAGTATTTT

clone_size: -
d_call: -
j_call: TRBJ2-1
v_call: TRBV21-1
cdr3_aa: CASRSEQFF
cdr3_nt: TGTGCCAGCAGGTCTGAGCAGTTCTTC